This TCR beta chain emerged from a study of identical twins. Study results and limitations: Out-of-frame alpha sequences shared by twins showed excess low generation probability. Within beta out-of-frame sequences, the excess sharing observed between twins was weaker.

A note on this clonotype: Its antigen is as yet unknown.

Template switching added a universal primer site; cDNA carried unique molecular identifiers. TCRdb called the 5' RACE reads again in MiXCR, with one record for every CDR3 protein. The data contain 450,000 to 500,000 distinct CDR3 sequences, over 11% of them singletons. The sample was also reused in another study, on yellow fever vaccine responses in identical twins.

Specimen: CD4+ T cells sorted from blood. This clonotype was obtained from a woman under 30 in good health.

CDR3 protein: CASSAFGRLAGVIKYNEQFF. In DNA form, the CDR3 reads TGTGCCAGCAGCGCCTTTGGCAGATTAGCGGGAGTGATAAAGTACAATGAGCAGTTCTTC. The J gene is TRBJ2-1, the V gene TRBV11-2, with 9 bases fitting TRBD2. The CDR3 extends over 20 amino acids. V shed 5 bases, J shed 4 bases, and the junction held 21 bases outside the gene matches. Germline CDR1 and CDR2: SGHAT and FQNNGV.